The clone carrying this T cell receptor beta chain was detected only once. What it binds is unknown. Profiled with immunoSEQ multiplex PCR; TCRdb holds only in-frame clones, not every one. The sample has about 180,000 clones; 85% to 95% are singletons. This record comes from a study of T cell responses to AZD1222 COVID-19 vaccine. Broader study findings: Targeting of unmutated variant regions was reportedly seen in nearly half of spike-specific TCRs.

V dropped 5 bases and J dropped 2; count of bases not matched to a gene: 4. Germline-derived CDR1 and CDR2 are MNHEY and SMNVEV (reference sequence). This CDR3 has 15 residues. This rearrangement joins TRBV27 to TRBJ2-2; 8 bases are a match to TRBD1. The sample was peripheral blood, taken on day 0 of AZD1222 vaccination. The receptor was isolated from an adult in good health. The CDR3 DNA reads TGTGCCAGCAGTGCGACAGGGGTAAACACCGGGGAGCTGTTTTTT. The encoded protein is CASSATGVNTGELFF.